The 10 T cell receptor beta chains listed next were all sequenced from one sample in a study of T cell clones after liver transplantation (dated by TCRdb to 2018 to 2020). The library was built by means of the immunoSEQ multiplex PCR assay. TCRdb mirrors the immuneACCESS table, restricted to in-frame sequences. Some clones are absent from its copies; in checked studies, under half trace to an unresolved V gene, and the reason for the others is unknown. Here the sample has tens of thousands of clones; about two thirds occur a single time. About 15% of the sample belongs to the ten largest clones. Sample time point, as interpreted from the label and publication: pre-transplant. The sequences come from CD4+ T cells from blood, collected before liver transplant. The receptors derive from a human donor who received a liver transplant.

This CDR3 is CASSSIPWTGPSNTGELFF. The DNA of the CDR3 is TGTGCCAGCAGTTCGATACCGTGGACAGGCCCCTCGAACACCGGGGAGCTGTTTTTT. V is TRBV28 and J is TRBJ2-2; 7 bases line up with TRBD1. J lost 0 bases, V lost 4 bases, and 14 bases had no gene match. The CDR3 loop spans 19 amino acids. Germline V gene sequence: CDR1 MDHEN, CDR2 SYDVKM.

In its sample, this clone was seen a few times. The CDR3 reads CASRSSNTEAFF. The CDR3 DNA sequence: TGTGCCAGCAGGAGTTCGAACACTGAAGCTTTCTTT. This chain connects TRBV2 to TRBJ1-1, with unresolved D. V was cut by 6 bases and J by 1 base, with 6 bases left in between. CDR3 length: 12 residues. The germline V gene has CDR1 SNHLY and CDR2 FYNNEI.

This clone was found a few times. The rearrangement joins TRBV7-9 to TRBJ1-4; D ambiguous. Germline V gene data show CDR1 as SEHNR and CDR2 as FQNEAQ (reference sequence). CDR3 size: 14 residues. V lost 5 bases, J lost 4 bases, and 11 bases lay in between. CDR3 sequence reads: CASSPRSFNEKLFF. CDR3 DNA sequence: TGTGCCAGCAGCCCGCGGTCTTTTAATGAAAAACTGTTTTTT. The whole variable domain, remainder taken from reference TRBV7-9 and TRBJ1-4, is DTGVSQNPRHKITKRGQNVTFRCDPISEHNRLYWYRQTLGQGPEFLTYFQNEAQLEKSRLLSDRFSAERPKGSFSTLEIQRTEQGDSAMYLCASSPRSFNEKLFFGSGTQLSVL.

This clone was recorded at least ten times. The chain joins TRBV7-3 to TRBJ2-2; TRBD1 is a possible D gene (6 bases). The germline CDR1 and CDR2 sequences are SGHTA and FQGTGA. The CDR3 totals 16 residues. The V and J ends lost 6 bases and 1 base respectively, with 15 bases between them. The DNA for the CDR3 is TGTGCCAGCAGGACCGGGACACAAGAGAACACCGGGGAGCTGTTTTTT. Translation gives CASRTGTQENTGELFF.

This clone came up many times. A junction end diverges from the germline sequence, so it may reflect a read error. The genes are TRBV11-1 and TRBJ2-1; tentatively, D is TRBD2 (5 bases). CDR1 is SGHAT and CDR2 is FQDESV in the germline V gene (reference sequence). This CDR3 spans 14 amino acids. The CDR3 DNA reads TGTGCCAGCAGCTTAGCCCAAGGAGGTTTTAGTCTCCTCTTC. Protein sequence: CASSLAQGGFSLLF.

A few counts support this clone. The chain joins TRBV2 to TRBJ2-2; weak D call: TRBD1 (5 bases). Germline assignment: CDR1 SNHLY and CDR2 FYNNEI. V was cut by 6 bases and J by 4 bases, with 12 bases left in between. The CDR3 has 14 residues. The chain's CDR3 is CASRLTVGTGELFF. CDR3 DNA: TGTGCCAGCAGGTTGACAGTAGGCACCGGGGAGCTGTTTTTT.

V is TRBV6-1 and J is TRBJ2-7, with D perhaps matching TRBD1 (6 bases). The V end lost 6 bases, the J end lost 3 bases, and 12 bases lay between the germline ends. This CDR3 spans 13 amino acids. Germline values: CDR1 MNHNS, CDR2 SASEGT. The CDR3 loop is CASRMGASYEQYF. DNA of the CDR3: TGTGCCAGCAGAATGGGGGCCAGCTACGAGCAGTACTTC.

This clone has more than one count but fewer than ten. The CDR3 nucleotides read TGCGCCAGCAGCCAAGTCGGGAACAGGGGAGGTGGCTACACCTTC. It translates to CASSQVGNRGGGYTF. The chain joins TRBV4-1 to TRBJ1-2; 7 bases are shared with TRBD1. CDR3 length: 15 residues. Germline V lookup: CDR1 MGHRA, CDR2 YSYEKL. J lost 7 bases, V lost 1 base, and 9 bases had no gene match.

The V call is TRBV7-3, the J call TRBJ2-5; D may be TRBD1 (6 bases). V was pared by 1 base and J by 3 bases, with 6 bases between. CDR3 size: 13 residues. Germline CDR1 and CDR2: SGHTA and FQGTGA. CDR3 loop: CASSLRTEETQYF. CDR3 DNA: TGTGCCAGCAGCTTAAGGACAGAAGAGACCCAGTACTTC.

The rearrangement links TRBV29-1 to TRBJ2-7, with 8 bases lining up with TRBD2. CDR1 and CDR2 (germline): SQVTM, ANQGSEA. Trimming took 0 bases from V and 2 from J; bases not matched to a gene: 15. This CDR3 has 18 residues. CDR3 nucleotide sequence: TGCAGCGTTGAAGATCCCTTCGTACTAGCGGTGCAAGCCTACGAGCAGTACTTC. Translating gives CSVEDPFVLAVQAYEQYF.